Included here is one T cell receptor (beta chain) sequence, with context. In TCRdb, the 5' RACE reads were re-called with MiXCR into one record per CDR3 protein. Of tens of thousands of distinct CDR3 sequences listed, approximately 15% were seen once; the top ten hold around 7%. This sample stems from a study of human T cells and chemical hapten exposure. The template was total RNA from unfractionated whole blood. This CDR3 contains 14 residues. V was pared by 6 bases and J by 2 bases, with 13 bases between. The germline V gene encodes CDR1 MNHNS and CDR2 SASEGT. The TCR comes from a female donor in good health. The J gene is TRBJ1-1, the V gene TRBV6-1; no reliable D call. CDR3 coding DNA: TGTGCCAGCAGATTGTTGGAATCCAACACTGAAGCTTTCTTT. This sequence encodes CASRLLESNTEAFF.